The rows below give T cell receptor beta chains drawn from one sample of a study of blood T cell repertoires in COVID-19. This table comes from immunoSEQ multiplex PCR, and its TCRdb copy is limited to in-frame clones, with some not included. The sample lists about 190,000 clones; about 88% were seen once. Source material: peripheral blood. Receptor source: a man under 40 with acute or convalescent COVID-19. CDR3s leave out the opening cysteine and the closing phenylalanine or tryptophan. Clone size is shown for a subset of rows, as once, few, many or a class of expanded clone.

TRBV6-5	TRBJ1-1	once	ASVRAMNTEAF
TRBV5-1	TRBJ1-1	.	ASSSIQGPTEAF
TRBV30	TRBJ1-3	.	AWSTGTGGFNSGNTIY
TRBV9	TRBJ1-1	.	ASSTRQGANTEAF
TRBV19	TRBJ2-3	.	ATAEDSVFFDTQY
TRBV9	TRBJ2-7	few	ASSLLGDSDGEQY
TRBV30	TRBJ1-4	.	AWSVRGLLGEKLF
TRBV11-2	TRBJ2-7	.	ASKSGDEQY
TRBV28	TRBJ1-2	.	ASSLLGGIGGYT
TRBV28	TRBJ1-1	.	ASSFRSTVKAF